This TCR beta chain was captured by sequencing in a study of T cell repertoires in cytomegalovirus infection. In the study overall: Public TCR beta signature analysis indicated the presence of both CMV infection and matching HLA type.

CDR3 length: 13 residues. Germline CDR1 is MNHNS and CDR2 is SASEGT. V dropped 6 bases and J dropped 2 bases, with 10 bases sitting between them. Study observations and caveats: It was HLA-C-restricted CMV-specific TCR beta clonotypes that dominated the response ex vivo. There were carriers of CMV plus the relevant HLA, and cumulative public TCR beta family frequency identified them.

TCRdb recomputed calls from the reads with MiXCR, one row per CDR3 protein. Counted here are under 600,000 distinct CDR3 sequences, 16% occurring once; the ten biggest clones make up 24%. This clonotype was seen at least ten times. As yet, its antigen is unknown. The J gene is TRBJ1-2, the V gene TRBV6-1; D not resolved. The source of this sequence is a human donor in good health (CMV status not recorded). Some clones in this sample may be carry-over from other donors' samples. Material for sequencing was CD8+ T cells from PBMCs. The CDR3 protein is CASRKLLNYGYTF. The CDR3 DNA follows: TGTGCCAGCAGGAAACTTTTAAACTATGGCTACACCTTC.